Following are 17 T cell receptor beta chains from one sample sequenced in a study of response to subunit inactivated influenza vaccine. TCRdb used MiXCR to reprocess the RT-PCR reads, holding one entry per CDR3 protein. The sample yields about 540,000 distinct CDR3 sequences, under 30% seen once. The same data also went into a second study, on T cells expressing NK-cell markers. That study reports: The cDNA for TCR beta came from 5'RACE template switching with UMIs.

The sample consisted of CD4+ T cells sorted from PBMCs, taken 11 to 12 days after vaccination. These receptors all come from a man aged 50 to 59 who received an inactivated influenza vaccine.

J is TRBJ2-7 and V is TRBV10-3, with TRBD2 as a possible D gene (7 bases). Germline V gene data show CDR1 as ENHRY and CDR2 as SYGVKD. Trimming stripped 4 bases from V and 4 bases from J, with 17 bases between. The CDR3 contains 15 residues. For the CDR3, the DNA is TGTGCCATCAGTGCTGGAGGGGGGGCTCCTTACGAGCAGTACTTC. Translation gives CAISAGGGAPYEQYF.

This chain uses TRBV10-1 with TRBJ2-1, with TRBD2 matching 10 bases. This CDR3 contains 16 residues. Germline assignment: CDR1 WNHNN and CDR2 SYGVQD (reference sequence). With V trimmed by 4 bases and J by 3 bases, 6 bases remained unmatched. CDR3 nucleotide sequence: TGCGCCAGCAGTGGGGCTAGCGGGGGCTACTACAATGAGCAGTTCTTC. Protein product: CASSGASGGYYNEQFF.

The chain uses TRBV20-1 and TRBJ2-7; D not certain. Germline assignment: CDR1 DFQATT and CDR2 SNEGSKA (reference sequence). The CDR3 runs to 12 residues. The V and J ends lost 2 bases and 4 bases respectively, with 9 bases between them. The CDR3: CSARYDGYEQYF. The CDR3, as DNA: TGCAGTGCTAGATACGACGGATACGAGCAGTACTTC.

V gene TRBV27 combines with J gene TRBJ2-7, with 7 bases identical to TRBD1. Germline-derived CDR1 and CDR2 are MNHEY and SMNVEV (reference sequence). This CDR3 spans 14 amino acids. The ends lost 3 bases at V and 5 bases at J; junction bases unmatched: 7. CDR3 residues: CASSLKQGIHEQYF. CDR3 nucleotides: TGTGCCAGCAGTTTGAAACAGGGGATTCACGAGCAGTACTTC.

This clonotype was detected only a few times. The chain is built from TRBV30 and TRBJ1-2; possible D gene TRBD1, 5 bases. Germline loops: CDR1 GTSNPN, CDR2 SVGIG (reference sequence). The CDR3 covers 13 residues. The ends were cut back, 4 bases at V and 4 bases at J, with 13 bases in the middle. CDR3 DNA: TGTGCCTGGACTGGTGGGGGTGCCTATGGCTACACCTTC. It yields the protein CAWTGGGAYGYTF. Filled out from reference TRBV30 and TRBJ1-2, the complete variable domain reads SQTIHQWPATLVQPVGSPLSLECTVEGTSNPNLYWYRQAAGRGLQLLFYSVGIGQISSEVPQNLSASRPQDRQFILSSKKLLLSDSGFYLCAWTGGGAYGYTFGSGTRLTVV.

This clonotype was picked up a small number of times. The genes are TRBV4-2 and TRBJ2-1, with a weak D call TRBD1 (6 bases). CDR3 length equals 16 residues. CDR1 and CDR2 (germline): LGHNA, YNFKEQ. Trimming pared 4 bases from V and 3 bases from J, leaving 16 bases between. The CDR3 DNA reads as TGTGCCAGCAGCCTAGAGGACAGCAGTAACTACAATGAGCAGTTCTTC. Residues: CASSLEDSSNYNEQFF.

This clonotype came up a few times. The rearrangement uses TRBV10-3 and TRBJ2-3; TRBD2 matches at 8 bases. J lost 0 bases, V lost 5 bases, and 13 bases had no gene match. Germline lookup yields CDR1 ENHRY and CDR2 SYGVKD. This CDR3 region has 18 residues. The CDR3 reads CAISRRDVAGTSTDTQYF. The CDR3, as DNA: TGTGCCATCAGTCGTCGTGACGTAGCGGGGACTAGCACAGATACGCAGTATTTT.

This clonotype was observed a handful of times. The gene calls are TRBV5-1 and TRBJ2-3, with D tentatively TRBD1 or TRBD2 (6 bases each). V was pared by 3 bases and J by 5 bases, with 16 bases between. The germline CDR1 and CDR2 sequences are SGHRS and YFSETQ. The CDR3 covers 15 residues. The CDR3 nucleotides are TGCGCCAGCAGCTCGGCACAGGGCGGGATAGATACGCAGTATTTT. This translates into CASSSAQGGIDTQYF.

In its sample, this clonotype was seen a few times. The chain couples TRBV6-1 to TRBJ2-5, with D unresolved. The germline V and J ends were trimmed by 5 bases and 9 bases, with 10 bases remaining between them. Per the germline V gene, CDR1 is MNHNS and CDR2 is SASEGT. This CDR3 contains 11 residues. CDR3 bases: TGTGCCAGCAGTTCTGGCAGGTCCCAGTACTTC. It translates to CASSSGRSQYF.

This clonotype appeared many times. This chain links TRBV29-1 with TRBJ1-6, with D hard to call. CDR3 length: 14 residues. Germline V gives CDR1 SQVTM, CDR2 ANQGSEA. V was shortened by 7 bases and J by 0 bases, with 10 bases between the two germline ends. This CDR3 reads CSGPGSSYNSPLHF. CDR3 sequence (DNA): TGCAGCGGACCGGGCAGCTCCTATAATTCACCCCTCCACTTT.

This clonotype was seen only a few times. The chain combines TRBV5-8 with TRBJ2-7, with D possibly TRBD2 on 6 matching bases. Germline values: CDR1 SGHTS, CDR2 YDEGEE. Trimming left V 4 bases short and J 0 bases short, with 14 bases between. The CDR3 totals 15 residues. CDR3 in DNA: TGTGCCAGCAGCCCCCGCCGGGGGAACTCCTACGAGCAGTACTTC. It specifies CASSPRRGNSYEQYF.

This clonotype has ten or more counts. The chain employs TRBV2 and TRBJ2-3, with D tentatively TRBD1 or TRBD2 (5 bases each). Trimming removed 1 base from V and 2 bases from J, with 13 bases in between. This CDR3 region has 16 residues. CDR1 and CDR2 from the germline V gene are SNHLY and FYNNEI. The CDR3 reads CASSEDFWGSTDTQYF. The CDR3 nucleotides read TGTGCCAGCAGTGAAGATTTCTGGGGGTCCACAGATACGCAGTATTTT.

The chain recombines TRBV2 with TRBJ2-7, with D perhaps assigned TRBD1 or TRBD2 (5 bases each). The CDR3 runs 13 residues. Germline V gene sequence: CDR1 SNHLY, CDR2 FYNNEI. Trimming left V 8 bases short and J 3 bases short, with 14 bases between. CDR3 loop: CASYRDGGYEQYF. CDR3 DNA sequence: TGTGCCAGCTACCGGGACGGAGGCTACGAGCAGTACTTC.

This clonotype appeared a few times. The chain uses TRBV7-2 and TRBJ2-3; perhaps TRBD2 as D (5 bases). The germline V gene has CDR1 SGHTA and CDR2 FQGNSA. V gave up 0 bases and J gave up 4 bases, with 11 bases separating them. The CDR3 is 15 amino acids. The CDR3 sequence: CASSLAGVIADTQYF. The CDR3 DNA reads as TGTGCCAGCAGCTTAGCGGGAGTAATCGCAGATACGCAGTATTTT.

This clonotype came up a few times. V gene TRBV7-9 combines with J gene TRBJ1-4; tentatively, D is TRBD1 (6 bases). Germline V gene lookup returns CDR1 SEHNR and CDR2 FQNEAQ (reference sequence). The germline V and J ends were trimmed by 2 bases and 6 bases, with 13 bases remaining between them. The CDR3 totals 15 residues. CDR3 sequence reads: CASSLTGKRYEKLFF. CDR3 nucleotide sequence: TGTGCCAGCAGCTTAACAGGGAAGAGATATGAAAAACTGTTTTTT. Together with reference TRBV7-9 and TRBJ1-4, the CDR3 gives the full variable domain: DTGVSQNPRHKITKRGQNVTFRCDPISEHNRLYWYRQTLGQGPEFLTYFQNEAQLEKSRLLSDRFSAERPKGSFSTLEIQRTEQGDSAMYLCASSLTGKRYEKLFFGSGTQLSVL.

The sample holds one count of this clonotype. The chain carries TRBV19 and TRBJ1-5, with a weak D call TRBD1 (6 bases). V shed 5 bases and J shed 0 bases, with 14 bases lying between them. Germline lookup yields CDR1 LNHDA and CDR2 SQIVND (reference sequence). CDR3 length: 16 residues. In nucleotides, the CDR3 is TGTGCCAGTAGTCCCCGGGACAAATATAGCAATCAGCCCCAGCATTTT. This gives the protein CASSPRDKYSNQPQHF.

This clonotype was detected only a few times. The chain carries TRBV6-2 or TRBV6-3 and TRBJ1-3, with no clear D. Germline V gives CDR1 MNHEY, CDR2 SVGEGT. The V gene lost 5 bases and the J gene lost 3 bases, with 5 bases spanning the gap. The CDR3 has 12 amino acids. The CDR3 nucleotides read TGTGCCAGCAGTCGCGATGGAAACACCATATATTTT. Its translation: CASSRDGNTIYF.